The source of this T cell receptor beta chain is a study of graft-versus-host responses after intestinal transplantation (dated by TCRdb to 2020 to 2023). In terms of the full investigation: Recipients received multivisceral, liver-intestinal, or isolated intestinal transplants. Anti-thymocyte globulin induction was given to all recipients, followed by maintenance tacrolimus and steroids for 2 to 3 years. After intestinal transplantation, graft-versus-host and host-versus-graft alloreactive T cell clones in the graft, circulation and bone marrow were tracked using bulk TCR-beta CDR3 sequencing. To identify alloreactive clones, pre-transplant mixed lymphocyte reaction products were sequenced and then compared with unstimulated pre-transplant donor and recipient T cells. The cohort enrolled under 25 intestinal transplant recipients including one retransplant, and a few patients lacking pretransplant specimens were excluded. A peak of at least 4% donor T cells among recipient peripheral blood mononuclear cells was the definition used for donor T cell macrochimerism. Samples from a few later patients were sequenced in-house on an Illumina MiSeq with MiXCR processing rather than by the commercial service. Broad study findings and their caveats: Early after transplant, peak levels of circulating GvH clones were found to be associated with declines in HvG clones. Patients with donor T cell macrochimerism had high GvH to HvG T cell clonal ratios in their allografts. The conclusions were limited by the relatively low number and heterogeneity of the intestinal transplant patients. GvH clones were found in recipient bone marrow, and some of the GvH clones appeared earlier in ileal mucosa or blood, which is consistent with an intestinal mucosal origin.

The library was generated by the immunoSEQ multiplex PCR assay. High-throughput TCR-beta CDR3 sequencing of genomic DNA from most patients was performed by Adaptive Biotechnologies. Per the original workflow: TCR sequencing data were retrieved from Adaptive's ImmunoSEQ software for some 17 patients, whereas three other patients were processed with MiXCR and VDJtools. CDR3 nucleotide sequences shared by donor and recipient were removed because the origin of these sequences could not be assigned. To count as alloreactive, a clone needed at least 2-fold expansion over unstimulated cells and a minimum CFSE-low frequency of 0.002% (template counts) or 0.001% (read counts). A clone was considered mappable if detected in the sequenced pre-transplant spleen, lymph node, or MLR CFSE-low populations of the donor or recipient. The cumulative frequency of alloreactive clones was calculated as a percentage of all sequences, weighted by copy number. This immuneACCESS table, as held by TCRdb, lists in-frame sequences with V and J called but not all clones. Of the missing ones, under half trace to an unresolved V gene in checked studies; the others have no known cause. V, J and clone size derive from that table, while D and trimming were established from the DNA sequence. This sample comprises tens of thousands of clones, under 95% of them detected only once. Approximately 2.9% of the sample is taken by the ten largest.

Blood samples were collected up to 4 times in the first month after transplant and then at least monthly when available. Spanning cysteine to phenylalanine, the CDR3 consists of 13 amino acids. Only CDR3 DNA remains: 39 bases, in frame from the first base. V sheds 4 bases and J sheds 4 bases, leaving 10 bases between their ends. CDR1 MNHNY and CDR2 SVGAGI were looked up in the germline V gene (reference sequence). Comments on this clone: This receptor's antigen is unknown. No per-base quality is available; no much larger clone lies one base away.

This sequence uses TRBV6-6 and TRBJ1-2; too little of a D gene remains to name it. This sequence was found in a human patient who received an intestinal transplant, so some T cells may come from the graft donor. This material consisted of PBMCs, taken about 120 days after intestinal transplantation. This receptor has the CDR3 CASSSGQLYGYTF. The sequence in DNA is TGTGCCAGCAGTTCGGGTCAGCTCTATGGCTACACCTTC.